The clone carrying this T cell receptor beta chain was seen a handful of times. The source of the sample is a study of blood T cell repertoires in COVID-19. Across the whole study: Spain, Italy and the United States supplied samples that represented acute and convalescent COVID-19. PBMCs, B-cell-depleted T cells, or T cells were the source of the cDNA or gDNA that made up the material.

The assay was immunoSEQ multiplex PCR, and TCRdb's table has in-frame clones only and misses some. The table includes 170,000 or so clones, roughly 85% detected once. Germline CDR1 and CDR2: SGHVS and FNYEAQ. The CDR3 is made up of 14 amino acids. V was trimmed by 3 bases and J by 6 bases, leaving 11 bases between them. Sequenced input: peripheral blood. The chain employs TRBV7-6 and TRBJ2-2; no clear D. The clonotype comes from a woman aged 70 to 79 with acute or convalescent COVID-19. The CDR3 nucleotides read TGTGCCAGCAGCTTGCTTTCAAGCCCCGGGGAGCTGTTTTTT. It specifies CASSLLSSPGELFF.